The rows below give T cell receptor beta chains drawn from one sample of a study of long-term antiretroviral therapy in people with HIV. Sequencing used immunoSEQ multiplex PCR; TCRdb keeps in-frame clones, though not all of them. The sample includes fewer than 30,000 clones, about 80% seen only once; the top ten take about 5.3%. Sample: unsorted PBMCs, taken 0.7 years before starting antiretroviral therapy. These receptor sequences come from a young man with HIV. Each CDR3 is given with its conserved first and last residue. A D gene is named only where the DNA matches it firmly. Size is stated for part of the rows, as once, few or many counts, or as a class when the clone is expanded.

J,D,V,size,DNA,CDR3
TRBJ2-4,.,TRBV9,.,TGTGCCAGCAGCGAAGAAGGCGGAGGCCCCGTTCTAGCCAAAAACATTCAGTACTTC,CASSEEGGGPVLAKNIQYF
TRBJ1-3,TRBD1,TRBV30,.,TGTGCCTGGAGTCTATACAGGGGGGCTGGAAACACCATATATTTT,CAWSLYRGAGNTIYF
TRBJ2-7,.,TRBV29-1,few,TGCAGCGTTGACCAAACAGGGGGGGGCGAGCAGTACTTC,CSVDQTGGGEQYF
TRBJ1-6,.,TRBV4-1,few,TGCGCCAGCAGCCAAGCTAGGGAATCACCCCTCCACTTT,CASSQARESPLHF
TRBJ1-5,TRBD1,TRBV10-2,.,TGCGCCAGCAGTGAGCCAGGGGGTGGTCAGCCCCAGCATTTT,CASSEPGGGQPQHF
TRBJ1-1,.,TRBV7-5,.,TGTGTCAGAAGCTTTGCGGGACTGGGGAACACTGAAGCTTTCTTT,CVRSFAGLGNTEAFF
TRBJ2-7,.,TRBV18,few,TGTGCCAGCTCCCGGGGCTATGTCTACGAGCAGTACTTC,CASSRGYVYEQYF
TRBJ2-1,TRBD2,TRBV10-2,.,TGCGCCAGCATGGACAGCGGGAGTGTGGGTGAGCAGTTCTTC,CASMDSGSVGEQFF
TRBJ1-1,.,TRBV7-2,.,TGTGCCAGCAGCTTAGGTGGGGGGGGTGAAGCTTTCTTT,CASSLGGGGEAFF
TRBJ1-5,.,TRBV19,.,TGTGCCAGTAGCCAAAATGTGGGGCAGCCCCAGCATTTT,CASSQNVGQPQHF
TRBJ2-7,TRBD1,TRBV7-8,.,TGTGCCAGCGGACAGGGGGCAGGGCAGTACTTC,CASGQGAGQYF
TRBJ2-1,TRBD2,TRBV7-9,.,TGTGCCAGCAGGGTTACTAGCGGGGGATTGTACAATGAGCAGTTCTTC,CASRVTSGGLYNEQFF
TRBJ1-5,.,TRBV7-2,.,TGTGCCAGCAGCTTGGGGCCTCGGTCGATCGAACCCCAGCATTTT,CASSLGPRSIEPQHF
TRBJ2-1,TRBD2,TRBV11-3,.,TGTGCCAGCAGCGGAACTAGCGGGGGGGTATCCTACAATGAGCAGTTCTTC,CASSGTSGGVSYNEQFF
TRBJ1-4,TRBD1,TRBV7-6,.,TGTGCCAGCAGCTTAGAGACAGGGGTGGATGCAACTAATGAAAAACTGTTTTTT,CASSLETGVDATNEKLFF
TRBJ2-7,.,TRBV27,.,TGTGCCAGCAGACCCCTCAGGGGTGTAGCGGGCGTCGAGCAGTACTTC,CASRPLRGVAGVEQYF
TRBJ2-4,TRBD2,TRBV19,.,TGTGCCAGTAGTACCCGACTAGCGGGAGGGCTAGCCAAAAACATTCAGTACTTC,CASSTRLAGGLAKNIQYF
TRBJ1-2,.,TRBV6-6,.,TGTGCCAGCAGTAAACTGGGCCTCTATGGCTACACCTTC,CASSKLGLYGYTF
TRBJ2-3,TRBD2,TRBV7-2,.,TGTGCCAGCAGGGCCGGGACTAGCGGGAGATTAGGTATTGTGGATACGCAGTATTTT,CASRAGTSGRLGIVDTQYF
TRBJ1-1,.,TRBV7-3,once,TGTGCCAGCAGCTTAAGGGAGGGGGGAGAGGCTTTCTTT,CASSLREGGEAFF
TRBJ2-7,.,TRBV4-1,.,TGCGCCAGCAGCCAAGATGGGGGTCCTTCCTACGAGCAGTACTTC,CASSQDGGPSYEQYF
TRBJ2-3,.,TRBV28,once,TGTGCCAGCATCCCAAGGGGCGGGAACCCGCAGTATTTT,CASIPRGGNPQYF
TRBJ1-4,TRBD1,TRBV5-1,.,TGCGCCAGCAGCACCGGACAGGGGCATGAAAAACTGTTTTTT,CASSTGQGHEKLFF
TRBJ2-5,TRBD1,TRBV10-3,.,TGTGCCATCAGTGAGCCGGGACAGGGGATACAAGAGACCCAGTACTTC,CAISEPGQGIQETQYF
TRBJ1-2,.,TRBV30,.,.,CAWSVLAFMATPSF
TRBJ2-2,TRBD1,TRBV27,.,TGTGCCAGCAGCCCACCTCAGGGGGTGGACACCGGGGAGCTGTTTTTT,CASSPPQGVDTGELFF
TRBJ1-3,.,TRBV5-5,.,TGTGCCAGCAGCTTGACTGGAAACACCATATATTTT,CASSLTGNTIYF
TRBJ1-1,TRBD1,TRBV6-6,.,TGTGCCAGCATCAAGGGAGTTTGGCAGGGGGCGCAAGCTTTCTTT,CASIKGVWQGAQAFF
TRBJ2-3,TRBD2,TRBV4-2,.,TGTGCCAGCACCTCAGGCCCTAGCGGGAGTTCAGATACGCAGTATTTT,CASTSGPSGSSDTQYF
TRBJ1-5,.,TRBV5-1,.,TGCGCCAGCAGCTTGGGAGGCCCTACTCGGGGGCAGCCCCAGCATTTT,CASSLGGPTRGQPQHF
TRBJ2-2,.,TRBV9,.,TGTGCCAGCAGCGTAGGGGCGACTGGGGGGCCGGGGACCGGGGAGCTGTTTTTT,CASSVGATGGPGTGELFF
TRBJ2-1,.,TRBV5-1,.,TGCGCCAGCAGCTTGGCCGACAGGGAGGGCAATGAGCAGTTCTTC,CASSLADREGNEQFF
TRBJ2-7,.,TRBV5-1,.,TGCGCCAGCAGTTCGGAGCGCGGGGCATACGAGCAGTACTTC,CASSSERGAYEQYF
TRBJ1-1,TRBD1,TRBV5-6,.,TGTGCCAGCAGCCACGGACAGGGTAGTTATCTCGACACTGAAGCTTTCTTT,CASSHGQGSYLDTEAFF
TRBJ2-1,.,TRBV11-2,.,TGTGCCAGCAGCGCTCACGGAGGGACTGGGTTCTTC,CASSAHGGTGFF
TRBJ2-7,TRBD1,TRBV28,.,TGTGCCAGCAGTGATAGGACAGGGCAAAGCCCTAATTCCTACGAGCAGTACTTC,CASSDRTGQSPNSYEQYF
TRBJ2-1,TRBD2,TRBV7-8,.,TGTGCCAGCAGCTCCTCAACTAGCGGCTTGGTCTATGAGCAGTTCTTC,CASSSSTSGLVYEQFF
TRBJ1-2,TRBD1,TRBV7-9,few,TGTGCCAGCAGCAACACAGGGGATGGCTACACCTTC,CASSNTGDGYTF
TRBJ1-1,TRBD1,TRBV6-6,.,TGTGCCAGCAGTTACGGGGACAGACTAGCAGCTTTCTTT,CASSYGDRLAAFF
TRBJ2-7,TRBD1,TRBV2,.,TGTGCCAGCAGCTTCACGACAGGGGGCTTTCACGAGCAGTACTTC,CASSFTTGGFHEQYF
TRBJ2-7,TRBD1,TRBV6-1,.,TGTGCCAGCACCGGGACAGGGTTACACGAGCAGTACTTC,CASTGTGLHEQYF
TRBJ1-1,.,TRBV14,.,TGTGCCAGCAGCCCGGGGGGGGTCACTGAAGCTTTCTTT,CASSPGGVTEAFF
TRBJ2-7,.,TRBV6-6,.,TGTGCCAGCAGCCTCATCAGGGGATACGAGCAGTACTTC,CASSLIRGYEQYF
TRBJ1-2,.,TRBV10-3,few,TGTGCCATCAGGGACATTTTGGACGGCCCCTATGGCTACACCTTC,CAIRDILDGPYGYTF
TRBJ2-1,.,TRBV10-3,.,TGTGCCATCAGTGATGCCAGCGGTGAGCAGTTCTTC,CAISDASGEQFF
TRBJ2-3,TRBD1,TRBV19,.,TGTGCCAGTAGTATCGGGACAGGGGTTGTCACAGATACGCAGTATTTT,CASSIGTGVVTDTQYF
TRBJ1-5,.,TRBV30,once,TGTGCCTGGAGTGTGGGAGGGTCGGGCAATCAGCCCCAGCATTTT,CAWSVGGSGNQPQHF
TRBJ1-1,TRBD1,TRBV28,.,TGTGCCAGCAGTTTAGTGGGAGGGGGCGGGAACACTGAAGCTTTCTTT,CASSLVGGGGNTEAFF
TRBJ1-4,.,TRBV29-1,few,TGCAGCGTTTGGGAGACCAATAATGAAAAACTGTTTTTT,CSVWETNNEKLFF
TRBJ2-1,TRBD2,TRBV19,once,TGTGCCAGTAGTGGGAGGCGGAGACTAGCGGGATACAATGAGCAGTTCTTC,CASSGRRRLAGYNEQFF
TRBJ1-6,.,TRBV6-1,few,TGTGCCAGCAGTTATTCTACATCAAATTCACCCCTCCACTTT,CASSYSTSNSPLHF
TRBJ2-2,TRBD1,TRBV7-3,.,TGTGCCAGCAGCGAGGACAGGGGCAGGGAGCTGTTTTTT,CASSEDRGRELFF
TRBJ1-4,.,TRBV30,.,TGTGCCTGGAGTTCCGGGACAACAACTAATGAAAAACTGTTTTTT,CAWSSGTTTNEKLFF
TRBJ1-4,TRBD1,TRBV19,.,TGTGCCAGTAGTATGGTCAGGGGGCGTCTGGCAACTAATGAAAAACTGTTTTTT,CASSMVRGRLATNEKLFF
TRBJ2-3,TRBD2,TRBV7-9,.,TGTGCCAGCAGCTCCTTTGCCACTAGCGTCCCCACAGATACGCAGTATTTT,CASSSFATSVPTDTQYF
TRBJ2-3,TRBD2,TRBV4-1,.,TGCGCCAGCAGCCAGGCGCTCGGGAGGGCCCCAGATACGCAGTATTTT,CASSQALGRAPDTQYF
TRBJ2-2,.,TRBV4-3,.,TGCGCCAGCAGCCAAGATTCTAGGGGCACCGGGGAGCTGTTTTTT,CASSQDSRGTGELFF
TRBJ1-3,.,TRBV18,.,TGTGCCAGCTCACCACCGCCGGGGCCGTTGGGAAACACCATATATTTT,CASSPPPGPLGNTIYF
TRBJ2-7,.,TRBV11-2,.,TGTGCCAGCAGCTTAGGGACCGGGTCCTACGAGCAGTACTTC,CASSLGTGSYEQYF